A single T cell receptor (beta chain) is shown here with its context. Its antigen is currently unknown. Per the germline V gene, CDR1 is SQVTM and CDR2 is ANQGSEA. The CDR3 has 12 amino acids. Trimming took 0 bases from V and 8 from J, leaving 10 bases between them. These data come from a study of cytomegalovirus exposure and HLA in healthy donors. Regarding the study as a whole: TRBV6-2, TRBV6-3 and some other V segments were excluded as indistinguishable.

60 Vbeta and 13 Jbeta primers were used in PCR. Sequenced by immunoSEQ multiplex PCR; TCRdb stores in-frame clones only, minus some. The table lists roughly 150,000 clones, roughly 80% of them singletons. The donors (healthy individuals) were bone marrow donors. This chain joins TRBV29-1 and TRBJ1-2; D is ambiguous. The sequenced material came from PBMCs. This sequence originates from a woman aged 35 to 49 in good health and CMV-seropositive. CDR3 amino acids: CSVEDPRWGYTF. DNA for the CDR3: TGCAGCGTTGAAGACCCCAGGTGGGGCTACACCTTC.